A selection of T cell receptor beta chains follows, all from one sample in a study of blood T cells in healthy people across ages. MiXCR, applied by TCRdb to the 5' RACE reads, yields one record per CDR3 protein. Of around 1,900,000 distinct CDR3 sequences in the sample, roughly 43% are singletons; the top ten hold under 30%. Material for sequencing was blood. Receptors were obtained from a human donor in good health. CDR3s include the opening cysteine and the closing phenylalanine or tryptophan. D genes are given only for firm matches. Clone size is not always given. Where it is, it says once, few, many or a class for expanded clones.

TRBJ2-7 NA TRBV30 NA CAWMTISYEQYF TGTGCCTGGATGACTATCTCCTACGAGCAGTACTTC
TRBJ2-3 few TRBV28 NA CASSQWRSTDTQYF TGTGCCAGCAGCCAATGGCGGAGCACAGATACGCAGTATTTT
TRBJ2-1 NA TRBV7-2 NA CASSSERSFYNEQFF TGTGCCAGCAGCTCAGAGCGGAGCTTCTACAATGAGCAGTTCTTC
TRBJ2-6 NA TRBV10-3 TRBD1 CAISEGQGTAGANVLTF TGTGCCATCAGTGAGGGACAGGGTACGGCCGGGGCCAACGTCCTGACTTTC
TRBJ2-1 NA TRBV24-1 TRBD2 CALSGGNYNEQFF TGTGCCTTAAGCGGGGGGAACTACAATGAGCAGTTCTTC
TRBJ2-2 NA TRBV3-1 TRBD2 CASSPRRLAGGRSVSSTGELFF TGTGCCAGCAGCCCCCGGAGACTAGCGGGGGGGCGGAGTGTGTCGAGCACCGGGGAGCTGTTTTTT
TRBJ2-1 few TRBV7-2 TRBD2 CASSRWTSGIYNEQFF TGTGCCAGCAGCCGATGGACTAGCGGAATCTACAATGAGCAGTTCTTC
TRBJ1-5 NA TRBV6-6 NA CASTQQVSVNQPQHF TGTGCCAGCACCCAACAGGTTAGCGTAAATCAGCCCCAGCATTTT
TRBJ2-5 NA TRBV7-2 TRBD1 CASSLEQGKEETQYF TGTGCCAGCAGCTTAGAACAGGGGAAGGAAGAGACCCAGTACTTC
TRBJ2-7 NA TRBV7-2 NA CASSHNSGGFLSSYEQYF TGTGCCAGCAGCCATAATTCAGGAGGGTTCCTTAGCTCCTACGAGCAGTACTTC
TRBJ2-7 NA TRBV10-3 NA CATQRGPYEQYF TGTGCCACCCAACGGGGGCCCTACGAGCAGTACTTC
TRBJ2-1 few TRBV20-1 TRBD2 CSATLAGRYNEQFF TGCAGTGCTACCCTAGCGGGGAGATACAATGAGCAGTTCTTC
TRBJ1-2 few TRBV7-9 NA CASSLTPTGYGYTF TGTGCCAGCAGCTTAACCCCTACAGGGTATGGCTACACCTTC
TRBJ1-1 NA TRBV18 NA CASSTVDGNTEAFF TGTGCCAGCTCAACGGTTGACGGGAACACTGAAGCTTTCTTT
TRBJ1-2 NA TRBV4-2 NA CASSQDKAIAYGYTF TGTGCCAGCAGCCAAGATAAGGCCATTGCCTATGGCTACACCTTC
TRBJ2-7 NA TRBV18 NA CASSLGRGRISGYEQYF TGTGCCAGCTCACTCGGACGCGGGCGTATAAGTGGCTACGAGCAGTACTTC